This T cell receptor beta chain is drawn from a study of T cell responses to AZD1222 COVID-19 vaccine listed by TCRdb under 2021. With regard to the full study: TCR sequencing was performed for fewer than 250 trial participants, of whom 207 were given two doses of AZD1222 and some 26 were given two doses of MenACWY control vaccine. Trial participants were enrolled by age into subgroups of 18-55, 56-69 and 70-plus years, and around 150, 28 and 57 TCR-sequenced participants, respectively, were included in these subgroups.

What this sample's time point label stands for: baseline before first vaccination. According to the study, the label for this sample's treatment or condition signals: meningococcal conjugate vaccine given as trial control. Samples from vaccinated people were obtained from the UK trials COV001 and COV002, which included a single-blind randomized controlled phase 2/3 trial of AZD1222 (ChAdOx1 nCoV-19) in healthy adults. For TCRbeta chain sequencing, PBMC samples from trial participants were taken at day 0 and at day 28 after the second dose. Broader findings and caveats from the paper: Spike-specific TCR breadth and depth rose significantly after two AZD1222 doses compared with day 0 and with MenACWY recipients. In the small 56-69-year group, the increase in depth fell short of significance, most likely because of low power. The whole spike protein was spanned by vaccine-associated CD4 TCRs, and dominant responses were seen in regions 160-218 and 743-854. Participants were mostly white British, with more females than males. The authors suggested clonal diversity may have been underestimated. Conclusions about previously exposed vaccinees are limited because only five to seven AZD1222 recipients were SARS-CoV-2 seropositive at baseline. Because no samples from the day 14 peak response were available, repertoires could be characterized only after the peak T cell response. Nearly half of unique spike-specific TCRs reportedly recognized epitopes outside regions mutated in the B.1.351 and B.1.1.7 variants.

A note on this clone: Its antigen remains undetermined. No base qualities exist here, and no much larger clone lies one base off it.

The CDR3 regions of human TCRbeta chains were subjected to immunosequencing. The original pipeline was this. Repertoire TCRs were checked for matches against a reference library of SARS-CoV-2-specific TCRs that had been generated using the MIRA antigen-specificity platform. Breadth was defined as the fraction of unique TCRs that were SARS-CoV-2-associated. Depth was defined as the fraction of total T cells that were SARS-CoV-2-associated. Each spike-specific TCR was assigned to its reactive spike region and to a CD4 or CD8 class using the MIRA data. Log10-transformed breadth and depth values were compared by one-way ANOVA with Sidak's multiple comparisons tests. Sourced from immuneACCESS, this table was stored by TCRdb with only in-frame sequences that have V and J called. A share of the clones is absent; for the studies checked, an unresolved V gene accounts for under half, and the remainder has no known explanation. Clone size and V and J calls were adopted from that table, with D and trimming inferred from the DNA. This sample holds some 150,000 clones; approximately 95% were observed only once. The ten largest make up less than 1% of the sample.

Ends trimmed: V by 7 bases, J by 2 bases; bases unmatched to a gene: 4. Sequences MGHDK (CDR1) and SYGVNS (CDR2) are obtained from the germline V gene. The CDR3 numbers 13 residues from cysteine through phenylalanine. CDR3 DNA is the only sequence kept; it has 39 bases, read in frame from the first base. The V gene is TRBV25-1 and the J gene is TRBJ1-2; 7 central bases correspond to TRBD1. The sequences come from peripheral blood, collected on day 0 of MenACWY control vaccination. This sequence originates from an adult in good health. CDR3 loop: CASTQGSNYGYTF. Here is the DNA: TGTGCCAGCACACAGGGGTCGAACTATGGCTACACCTTC.